Sequencing of this T cell receptor beta chain was carried out in a study of beta chain features in type 1 diabetes. Study-level points and caveats: More deletions and fewer insertions at VDJ junctions were seen in type 1 diabetes patients.

The investigators reverse transcribed all of the isolated RNA, so they sequenced expressed TCRB transcripts. Assay: immunoSEQ multiplex PCR; the TCRdb copy retains only in-frame clones and omits some. Among fewer than 500,000 clones listed, roughly 14% were seen once. Worth noting for this clone: Its target is unknown.

Using CD45RO/CCR7/CD25/CD127/CD95/CD27, CD4+ naive, central memory, regulatory and stem cell-like memory cells were sorted. This TCR was sampled from a man younger than 40 in good health. The sample comprised naive CD4+ T cells from blood.

This chain's CDR3 is CASSQRSLAYEQFF. Written as DNA, the CDR3 is TGCGCCAGCAGCCAACGGTCCCTGGCTTATGAGCAGTTCTTC. V usage is TRBV4-3 and J usage is TRBJ2-1; D is unclear. CDR1 LGHNA and CDR2 YSLEER come from the germline V gene. V was trimmed by 2 bases and J by 8 bases, leaving 13 bases between them. The CDR3 extends over 14 amino acids.